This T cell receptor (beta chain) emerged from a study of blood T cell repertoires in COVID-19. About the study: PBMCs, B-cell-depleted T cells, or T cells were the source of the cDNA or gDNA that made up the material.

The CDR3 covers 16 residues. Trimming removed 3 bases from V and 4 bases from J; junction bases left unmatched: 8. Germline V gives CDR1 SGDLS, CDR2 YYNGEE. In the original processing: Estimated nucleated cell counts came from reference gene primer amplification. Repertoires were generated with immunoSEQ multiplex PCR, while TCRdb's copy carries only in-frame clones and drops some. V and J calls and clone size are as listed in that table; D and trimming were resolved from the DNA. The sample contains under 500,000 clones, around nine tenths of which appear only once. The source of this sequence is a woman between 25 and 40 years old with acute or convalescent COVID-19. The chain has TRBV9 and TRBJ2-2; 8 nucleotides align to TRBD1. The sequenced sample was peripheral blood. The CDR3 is CASSGSRQGATGELFF. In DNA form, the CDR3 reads TGTGCCAGCAGCGGGAGTAGGCAGGGGGCCACCGGGGAGCTGTTTTTT.